This entry features one TCR beta chain sequence. Its specificity is not known. The data belong to a study of OX40 agonist ivuxolimab in advanced cancers. Study observations and caveats: Relative to CD4+, CD8+ T cells held more expanded clones on average.

Sequenced by immunoSEQ multiplex PCR; TCRdb stores in-frame clones only, minus some. Altogether 150,000 to 190,000 clones are present, roughly 92% being singletons, with the ten largest covering about 0.31%. Sequenced here: CD4+ or CD8+ T cells sorted from blood, sampled in a trial of the OX40 agonist ivuxolimab. The TCR comes from an adult with an advanced solid tumor such as melanoma, head and neck, liver or kidney cancer.

As DNA, the CDR3 is TGTGCCAGCATGGGGGAAAGGATTAGCAATCAGCCCCAGCATTTT. As protein: CASMGERISNQPQHF. The chain joins TRBV2 to TRBJ1-5; D may be TRBD1 (5 bases). Trimming removed 7 bases at V and 0 bases at J, with 13 bases between. Germline V gives CDR1 SNHLY, CDR2 FYNNEI. This CDR3 spans 15 amino acids.